This T cell receptor beta chain was sequenced during a study of vaccination effects on CD4 cells after COVID-19. Assay: immunoSEQ multiplex PCR; the TCRdb copy retains only in-frame clones and omits some. The repertoire includes about 66,000 clones, 70% to 85% of them detected once, and approximately 2.4% sits in the top ten. This clone was seen a single time. Its antigen remains unknown. CD4+ T cells were isolated after nine to ten days of culture. Two-dose vaccination with either BNT162b2 or mRNA-1273 was given to the participants. Germline assignment: CDR1 MNHEY and CDR2 SVGAGI. Trimming left V 6 bases short and J 0 bases short, with 11 bases between. The CDR3 covers 14 residues.

The sample was CD4+ T cells from PBMCs cultured without peptide, taken after COVID-19 vaccination. This sequence was found in a human donor who received a COVID-19 vaccine. The chain uses TRBV6-5 and TRBJ1-1, with TRBD1 as a possible D gene (5 bases). DNA of the CDR3: TGTGCCAGCAGCCGTACAGGATTGAACACTGAAGCTTTCTTT. Its protein is CASSRTGLNTEAFF.